This passage covers 32 T cell receptor beta chains from one sample sequenced in a study of T cells in Graves' hyperthyroidism and ophthalmopathy. RNA transcripts yielded amplified TCR beta CDR3 regions. The HTBI primer set served for first-round RT-PCR of the TCR CDR3. In TCRdb, the multiplex PCR reads were re-called with MiXCR into one record per CDR3 protein. The repertoire holds about 770,000 distinct CDR3 sequences, with around a sixth as singletons. The sequenced sample consisted of blood. Receptors originate from a woman in her forties or fifties with Graves' hyperthyroidism that later progressed to Graves' ophthalmopathy.

The rearrangement joins TRBV29-1 to TRBJ2-5; D remains unclear. The CDR3 contains 9 residues. V lost 7 bases to trimming and J lost 5 bases, with 5 bases between them. The germline V gene has CDR1 SQVTM and CDR2 ANQGSEA. The CDR3 bases are TGCAGCGGTTTGGAGACCCAGTACTTC. Protein sequence: CSGLETQYF.

This clonotype was found many times. The chain has TRBV11-2 and TRBJ2-3; TRBD2 is a possible D gene (6 bases). Trimming shortened V by 1 base and J by 3 bases, and 14 bases separated the two germline ends. This CDR3 has 16 residues. CDR1 and CDR2 from the germline V gene are SGHAT and FQNNGV. CDR3 sequence reads: CASSLGEAEATDTQYF. CDR3 sequence (DNA): TGTGCCAGCAGCTTAGGGGAGGCGGAGGCAACAGATACGCAGTATTTT.

This clonotype was counted once. The CDR3 sequence: CASRLLVHNEQFF. DNA of the CDR3: TGTGCCAGCAGGCTTCTAGTCCACAATGAGCAGTTCTTC. J is TRBJ2-1 and V is TRBV6-2 or TRBV6-3; D remains unclear. The CDR3 runs 13 residues. The V end was cut by 6 bases, the J end by 5 bases, with 11 bases between. Germline values: CDR1 MNHEY, CDR2 SVGEGT.

This clonotype was recorded at least ten times. V is TRBV7-8 and J is TRBJ1-6, with a possible D match to TRBD1 (6 bases). CDR3 length: 13 amino acids. V lost 3 bases and J lost 10, with 10 bases in between. CDR1 is SGHVS and CDR2 is FQNEAQ in the germline V gene. CDR3 bases: TGTGCCAGCAGCTTGGCAGGGGAGTCACCCCTCCACTTT. Its translation: CASSLAGESPLHF.

This clonotype was picked up many times. This chain joins TRBV6-1 and TRBJ1-2; the match to TRBD1 covers 7 bases. CDR3 length: 14 residues. The ends lost 6 bases at V and 10 bases at J; junction bases unmatched: 14. In germline, CDR1 is MNHNS, CDR2 SASEGT. The DNA for the CDR3 is TGTGCCAGCAGCCCTATGATAGGGGGCTACGACTACACCTTC. It yields the protein CASSPMIGGYDYTF.

This chain connects TRBV19 to TRBJ2-1; D uncertain. Trimming left V 3 bases short and J 8 bases short, with 5 bases between. The CDR3 runs 11 residues. CDR1 and CDR2 (germline): LNHDA, SQIVND (reference sequence). This CDR3 reads CASSIVDEQFF. In nucleotides, the CDR3 is TGTGCCAGTAGTATTGTGGATGAGCAGTTCTTC.

This clonotype was seen ten or more times. V usage is TRBV2 and J usage is TRBJ2-1, with 9 bases identical to TRBD2. The CDR3 covers 15 residues. From germline, CDR1 is SNHLY and CDR2 FYNNEI. The V segment lost 5 bases and the J segment 5 bases; nucleotides outside the gene matches: 7. CDR3 sequence (DNA): TGTGCCAGCAGTCCCAGCGGGGGGCGTAACAATGAGCAGTTCTTC. Its protein is CASSPSGGRNNEQFF.

This clonotype has a count of ten or more. The chain carries TRBV24-1 and TRBJ2-5, with 8 bases that match TRBD2. Germline V gene sequence: CDR1 KGHDR, CDR2 SFDVKD. This CDR3 comprises 17 residues. The junction had 9 bases not matched to a gene; V was cut back by 0 bases and J by 4 bases. Written as DNA, the CDR3 is TGTGCCACCAGTGATTTGCGGGAGGGGGATGGACGAGAGACCCAGTACTTC. Translating gives CATSDLREGDGRETQYF.

This sequence joins TRBV5-4 and TRBJ1-1; no clear D. The germline V and J ends were trimmed by 2 bases and 1 base, with 12 bases remaining between them. Germline assignment: CDR1 SGHNT and CDR2 YYREEE (reference sequence). The CDR3 is 15 residues long. CDR3 coding DNA: TGTGCCAGCAGCTTAACCTATCTGGAGAACACTGAAGCTTTCTTT. Amino acids: CASSLTYLENTEAFF.

This clonotype was observed a few times. The gene calls are TRBV6-2 or TRBV6-3 and TRBJ2-3; D is unclear. Germline CDR1 MNHEY, CDR2 SVGEGT. V shed 6 bases and J shed 2 bases, with 12 bases lying between them. The CDR3 runs to 14 residues. CDR3 residues: CASSLRRLTDTQYF. The CDR3 DNA reads as TGTGCCAGCAGCTTAAGGAGACTCACAGATACGCAGTATTTT.

Comment on this clonotype: Compared with germline, one end of the junction differs, possibly owing to a read error. The chain recombines TRBV27 with TRBJ1-6, with D unclear. The CDR3 contains 18 residues. Germline CDR1 reads MNHEY; CDR2 reads SMNVEV (reference sequence). CDR3 sequence reads: CASSPRLHKGSYNAPLHF. In nucleotides, the CDR3 is TGTGCCAGCAGTCCCAGACTGCATAAAGGCTCCTATAATGCACCCCTCCACTTT.

This chain uses TRBV7-8 with TRBJ2-5; D uncertain. Deletions cut 1 base from V and 3 bases from J, with 9 bases between. The CDR3 runs to 14 residues. Germline CDR1 reads SGHVS; CDR2 reads FQNEAQ. This chain's CDR3 is CASSLEEVEETQYF. CDR3 nucleotides: TGTGCCAGCAGCTTAGAGGAAGTCGAAGAGACCCAGTACTTC.

This clonotype was observed at least ten times. The V call is TRBV6-2 or TRBV6-3, the J call TRBJ2-1; 8 bases align to TRBD2. Germline lookup yields CDR1 MNHEY and CDR2 SVGEGT. The CDR3 consists of 17 residues. J was trimmed by 0 bases and V by 4 bases; bases with no gene match: 8. The CDR3 sequence: CASSWNDGGDSYNEQFF. CDR3 in DNA: TGTGCCAGCAGTTGGAACGACGGGGGGGACTCCTACAATGAGCAGTTCTTC.

Many counts were recorded for this clonotype. This chain joins TRBV11-2 and TRBJ1-1; 7 bases match TRBD1. This CDR3 is 14 amino acids long. Trimming took 5 bases from V and 2 from J; bases not matched to a gene: 5. From germline, CDR1 is SGHAT and CDR2 FQNNGV. CDR3 nucleotides: TGTGCCAGCAGCGCCAACAGGGGCAACACTGAAGCTTTCTTT. Its protein is CASSANRGNTEAFF.

This clonotype was seen only a few times. The genes are TRBV11-2 and TRBJ1-4; D is uncertain. The ends were cut back, 0 bases at V and 4 bases at J, with 9 bases in the middle. The germline V gene has CDR1 SGHAT and CDR2 FQNNGV. The CDR3 runs 15 residues. The CDR3: CASSLDNKYNEKLFF. CDR3 DNA sequence: TGTGCCAGCAGCTTAGATAATAAGTATAATGAAAAACTGTTTTTT. The entire variable domain, with the rest obtained from reference TRBV11-2 and TRBJ1-4, is as follows: EAGVAQSPRYKIIEKRQSVAFWCNPISGHATLYWYQQILGQGPKLLIQFQNNGVVDDSQLPKDRFSAERLKGVDSTLKIQPAKLEDSAVYLCASSLDNKYNEKLFFGSGTQLSVL.

This clonotype was seen many times. The V and J genes are TRBV5-1 and TRBJ2-7; 11 bases match TRBD1. CDR1 is SGHRS and CDR2 is YFSETQ in the germline V gene. The V and J ends lost 3 bases and 2 bases, in that order; junction bases with no gene match: 1. CDR3 length equals 14 residues. CDR3: CASSWGQGAYEQYF. As DNA, the CDR3 is TGCGCCAGCAGCTGGGGACAGGGGGCCTACGAGCAGTACTTC.

This clonotype was observed a handful of times. V gene TRBV19 combines with J gene TRBJ1-5; 7 bases agree with TRBD1. V trimming: 1 base; J trimming: 0 bases; junction bases outside the gene matches: 9. The CDR3 has 18 residues. CDR1 LNHDA and CDR2 SQIVND come from the germline V gene (reference sequence). This CDR3 reads CASSIVGRDSYSNQPQHF. CDR3 coding DNA: TGTGCCAGTAGTATAGTCGGACGGGACAGTTATAGCAATCAGCCCCAGCATTTT.

CDR3 sequence (DNA): TGTGCCAGCAGTGTGGTTAGCGGGGGCACAGATACGCAGTATTTT. This codes for CASSVVSGGTDTQYF. The gene calls are TRBV6-1 and TRBJ2-3; TRBD2 matches at 8 bases. Germline CDR1 is MNHNS and CDR2 is SASEGT. The CDR3 consists of 15 residues. V shed 4 bases, J shed 1 base, and the junction held 4 bases outside the gene matches.

Ten or more counts support this clonotype. The CDR3 spells CASSPPGQANTEAFF. For the CDR3, the DNA is TGTGCCAGCAGCCCCCCGGGACAGGCCAACACTGAAGCTTTCTTT. This chain uses TRBV3-1 with TRBJ1-1, with 8 bases that match TRBD1. CDR1 and CDR2 from the germline V gene are LGHDT and YNNKEL (reference sequence). V shed 4 bases and J 2 bases; nucleotides not matched to a gene: 6. The CDR3 runs 15 residues.

The rearrangement uses TRBV4-2 and TRBJ1-1, with TRBD1 as a possible D gene (5 bases). The germline gives CDR1 LGHNA, CDR2 YNFKEQ. The CDR3 runs 15 residues. Trimming stripped 0 bases from V and 4 bases from J, with 12 bases between. The CDR3 sequence: CASSQDWDGLTEAFF. The CDR3 DNA follows: TGTGCCAGCAGCCAAGATTGGGACGGGCTCACTGAAGCTTTCTTT.

The rearrangement joins TRBV11-2 to TRBJ2-3; D is possibly TRBD1 or TRBD2 (5 bases each). V lost 5 bases and J 2 bases, leaving 26 bases between the germline ends. Germline V gene data show CDR1 as SGHAT and CDR2 as FQNNGV. The CDR3 has 19 residues. In nucleotides, the CDR3 is TGTGCCAGCAGCCAACTCAGGGCGGGCTCCGTGACCATCACAGATACGCAGTATTTT. Translation gives CASSQLRAGSVTITDTQYF.

In this sample, this clonotype turned up a few times. V and J are TRBV10-2 and TRBJ1-2, with D maybe TRBD1 (5 bases). Germline CDR1 and CDR2: WSHSY and SAAADI. V lost 0 bases and J lost 4, with 15 bases in between. The CDR3 sequence is 16 residues long. CDR3: CASSESTGAGTYGYTF. CDR3 in DNA: TGCGCCAGCAGTGAGTCGACCGGGGCAGGGACCTATGGCTACACCTTC.

In this sample, this clonotype turned up many times. The chain carries TRBV20-1 and TRBJ2-7; the match to TRBD1 covers 10 bases. The CDR3 length is 17 residues. V trimming: 0 bases; J trimming: 3 bases; junction bases outside the gene matches: 11. Germline CDR1 and CDR2: DFQATT and SNEGSKA (reference sequence). The CDR3 DNA reads as TGCAGTGCTAGAGATTCAGGCATGGGACAGGGGTACTACGAGCAGTACTTC. Translation: CSARDSGMGQGYYEQYF.

Regarding this clonotype: This may be a read error, as it is one base from a much larger clone. In nucleotides, the CDR3 is TGTGTCAGCAGTTACTCACGTAGAAGCGGCGCCCAGCCCCAGCATTTT. Protein product: CVSSYSRRSGAQPQHF. The chain joins TRBV6-2 or TRBV6-3 to TRBJ1-5; no clear D gene. Germline V gene data show CDR1 as MNHEY and CDR2 as SVGEGT. This CDR3 region has 16 residues.

The chain joins TRBV6-2 or TRBV6-3 to TRBJ1-1; no definite D call. CDR1 is MNHEY and CDR2 is SVGEGT in the germline V gene. The CDR3 has 13 amino acids. The ends were cut back, 5 bases at V and 1 base at J, with 8 bases in the middle. CDR3 bases: TGTGCCAGCAGTGCCGAGAGGAACACTGAAGCTTTCTTT. Protein product: CASSAERNTEAFF.

This clonotype was picked up a small number of times. The CDR3 region has the DNA TGCAGTGCTAGCAAATTGGGTGGCTACACCTTC. Amino acids: CSASKLGGYTF. The rearrangement uses TRBV20-1 and TRBJ1-2; D is undetermined. Between the trimmed V and J ends, which lost 3 bases and 7 bases, there was a span of 9 bases. The CDR3 covers 11 residues. In germline, CDR1 is DFQATT, CDR2 SNEGSKA (reference sequence).

This clonotype was observed many times. The genes are TRBV3-1 and TRBJ2-7; maybe TRBD2 (6 bases). V lost 1 base, J lost 7 bases, and 23 bases lay in between. CDR3 length: 17 amino acids. The germline CDR1 and CDR2 sequences are LGHDT and YNNKEL (reference sequence). The CDR3 reads CASSQVLLGRGGGEQYF. The CDR3 nucleotides are TGTGCCAGCAGCCAAGTACTTTTAGGGCGAGGCGGAGGGGAGCAGTACTTC.

This clonotype has ten or more counts. This chain connects TRBV6-1 to TRBJ2-1; TRBD2 agrees at 13 bases. Germline V gene sequence: CDR1 MNHNS, CDR2 SASEGT. The CDR3 spans 17 residues. V shed 5 bases, J shed 0 bases, and the junction held 4 bases outside the gene matches. The CDR3 protein is CASSPRLAGGSYNEQFF. CDR3 DNA: TGTGCCAGCAGTCCCCGACTAGCGGGGGGCTCCTACAATGAGCAGTTCTTC.

This clonotype was detected many times. The genes are TRBV11-2 and TRBJ2-3, with TRBD2 matching 8 bases. Germline V gives CDR1 SGHAT, CDR2 FQNNGV. V trimming: 5 bases; J trimming: 1 base; junction bases outside the gene matches: 8. The CDR3 is 16 amino acids. The CDR3 region has the DNA TGTGCCAGCAGCCCCATCCGGGGGGGGGGCACAGATACGCAGTATTTT. It translates to CASSPIRGGGTDTQYF.

The chain joins TRBV6-1 to TRBJ1-6; D might be TRBD1 (5 bases). Germline lookup yields CDR1 MNHNS and CDR2 SASEGT. Trimming stripped 6 bases from V and 5 bases from J, with 17 bases between. This CDR3 region has 16 residues. The CDR3 sequence is CASRTRVLGDNSPLHF. The CDR3 region has the DNA TGTGCCAGCAGAACAAGGGTATTAGGGGATAATTCACCCCTCCACTTT.

This clonotype appeared many times. The rearrangement links TRBV5-1 to TRBJ1-1, with 8 positions matching TRBD1. The ends lost 4 bases at V and 2 bases at J; junction bases unmatched: 7. Germline CDR1 is SGHRS and CDR2 is YFSETQ. The CDR3 spans 15 residues. The CDR3 here is CASSPGGTGNTEAFF. The CDR3, as DNA: TGCGCCAGCAGCCCAGGGGGGACAGGCAACACTGAAGCTTTCTTT.

This clonotype was recorded at least ten times. The rearrangement links TRBV6-2 or TRBV6-3 to TRBJ1-2; 11 bases align to TRBD1. With 5 bases clipped from V and 4 bases from J, the junction kept 12 bases outside the gene matches. The CDR3 sequence is 17 residues long. CDR1 and CDR2 (germline): MNHEY, SVGEGT. CDR3 bases: TGTGCCAGCAGTCTCCCGCCCGGGACAGGGGGTTTCTATGGCTACACCTTC. Residues: CASSLPPGTGGFYGYTF.